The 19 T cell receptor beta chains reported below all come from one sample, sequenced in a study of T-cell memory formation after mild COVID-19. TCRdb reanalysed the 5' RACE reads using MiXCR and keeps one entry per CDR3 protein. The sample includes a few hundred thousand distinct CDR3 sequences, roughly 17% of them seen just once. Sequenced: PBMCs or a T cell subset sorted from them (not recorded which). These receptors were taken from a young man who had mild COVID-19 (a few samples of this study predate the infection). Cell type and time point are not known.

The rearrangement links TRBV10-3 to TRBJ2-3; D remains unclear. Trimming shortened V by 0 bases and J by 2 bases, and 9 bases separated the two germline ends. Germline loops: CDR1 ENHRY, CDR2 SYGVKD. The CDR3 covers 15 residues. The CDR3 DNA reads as TGTGCCATCAGTGAGTCGCGGCAGCACACAGATACGCAGTATTTT. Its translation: CAISESRQHTDTQYF.

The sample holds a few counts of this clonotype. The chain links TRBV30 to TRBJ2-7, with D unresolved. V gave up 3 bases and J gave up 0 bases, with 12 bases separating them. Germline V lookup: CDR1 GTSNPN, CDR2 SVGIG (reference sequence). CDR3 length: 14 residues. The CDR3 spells CAWSTTLLSYEQYF. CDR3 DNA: TGTGCCTGGAGCACGACGCTGCTCTCCTACGAGCAGTACTTC.

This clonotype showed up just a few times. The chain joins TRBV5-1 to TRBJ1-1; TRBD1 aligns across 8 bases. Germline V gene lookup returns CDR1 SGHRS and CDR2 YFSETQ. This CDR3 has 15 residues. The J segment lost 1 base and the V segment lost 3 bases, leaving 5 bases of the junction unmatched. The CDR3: CASSSQGARNTEAFF. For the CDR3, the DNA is TGCGCCAGCAGCTCCCAGGGGGCGCGGAACACTGAAGCTTTCTTT.

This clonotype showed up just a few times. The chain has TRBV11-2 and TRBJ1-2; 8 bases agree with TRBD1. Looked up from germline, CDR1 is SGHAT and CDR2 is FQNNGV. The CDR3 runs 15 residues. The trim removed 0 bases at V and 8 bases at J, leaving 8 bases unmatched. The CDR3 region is CASSLDEGQGSGYTF. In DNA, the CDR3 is TGTGCCAGCAGCTTAGATGAAGGACAGGGAAGCGGCTACACCTTC.

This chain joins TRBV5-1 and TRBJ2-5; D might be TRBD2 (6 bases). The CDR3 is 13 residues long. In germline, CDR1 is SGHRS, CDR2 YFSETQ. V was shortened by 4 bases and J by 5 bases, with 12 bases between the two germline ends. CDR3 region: CASSPTSEETQYF. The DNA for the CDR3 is TGCGCCAGCAGCCCGACTAGTGAGGAGACCCAGTACTTC.

This chain's CDR3 is CASSSVGAGNTGELFF. CDR3 bases: TGTGCCAGCAGTTCTGTGGGGGCGGGGAACACCGGGGAGCTGTTTTTT. This chain connects TRBV28 to TRBJ2-2, with a weak D call TRBD1 (6 bases). The CDR3 is 16 residues long. V lost 4 bases and J lost 1, with 13 bases in between. The V gene's germline CDR1 is MDHEN and CDR2 SYDVKM. Together with reference TRBV28 and TRBJ2-2, the CDR3 gives the full variable domain: DVKVTQSSRYLVKRTGEKVFLECVQDMDHENMFWYRQDPGLGLRLIYFSYDVKMKEKGDIPEGYSVSREKKERFSLILESASTNQTSMYLCASSSVGAGNTGELFFGEGSRLTVL.

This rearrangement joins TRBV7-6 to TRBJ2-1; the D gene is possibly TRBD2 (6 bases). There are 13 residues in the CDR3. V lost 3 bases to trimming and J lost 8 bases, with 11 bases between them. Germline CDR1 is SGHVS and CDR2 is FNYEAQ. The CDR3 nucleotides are TGTGCCAGCAGCTTTGTTGGAGGGGATGAGCAGTTCTTC. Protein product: CASSFVGGDEQFF.

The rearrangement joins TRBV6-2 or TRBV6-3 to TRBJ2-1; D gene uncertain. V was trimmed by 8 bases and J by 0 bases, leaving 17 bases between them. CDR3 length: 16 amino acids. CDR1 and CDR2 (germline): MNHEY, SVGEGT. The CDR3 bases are TGTGCCAGCTACGGAGATAGCCCAAGCTCCTACAATGAGCAGTTCTTC. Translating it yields CASYGDSPSSYNEQFF.

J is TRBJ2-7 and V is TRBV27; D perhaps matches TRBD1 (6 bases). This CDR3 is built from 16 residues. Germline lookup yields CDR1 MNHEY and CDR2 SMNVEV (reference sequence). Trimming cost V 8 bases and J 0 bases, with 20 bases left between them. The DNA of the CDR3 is TGTGCCAGCCATTCGATTGGGGACACGAGCTCCTACGAGCAGTACTTC. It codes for CASHSIGDTSSYEQYF.

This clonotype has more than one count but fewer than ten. CDR3 DNA: TGCGCCAGCAGCCAGGGGTACCAAGAGACCCAGTACTTC. This translates into CASSQGYQETQYF. The V and J genes are TRBV10-1 and TRBJ2-5, with D maybe TRBD1 (6 bases). V dropped 6 bases and J dropped 0 bases, with 8 bases sitting between them. The length of the CDR3 is 13 residues. Germline values: CDR1 WNHNN, CDR2 SYGVQD (reference sequence).

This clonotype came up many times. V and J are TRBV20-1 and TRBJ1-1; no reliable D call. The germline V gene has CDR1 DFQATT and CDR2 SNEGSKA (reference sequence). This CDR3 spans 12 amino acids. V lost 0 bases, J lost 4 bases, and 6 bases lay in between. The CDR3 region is CSAREGFTEAFF. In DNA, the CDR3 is TGCAGTGCTAGAGAGGGCTTCACTGAAGCTTTCTTT.

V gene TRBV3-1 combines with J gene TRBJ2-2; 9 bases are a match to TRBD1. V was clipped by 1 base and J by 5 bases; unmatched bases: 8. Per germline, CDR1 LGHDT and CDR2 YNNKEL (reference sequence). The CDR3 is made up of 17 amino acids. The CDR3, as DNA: TGTGCCAGCAGCCAAGGTGTACGGACAGGGGAGACCGGGGAGCTGTTTTTT. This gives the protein CASSQGVRTGETGELFF.

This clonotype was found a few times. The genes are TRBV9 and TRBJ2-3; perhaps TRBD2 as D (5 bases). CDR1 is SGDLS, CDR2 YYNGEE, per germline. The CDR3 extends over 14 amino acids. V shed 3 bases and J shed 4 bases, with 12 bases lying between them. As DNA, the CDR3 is TGTGCCAGCAGCGCTAGCAACCGGGCAGATACGCAGTATTTT. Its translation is CASSASNRADTQYF.

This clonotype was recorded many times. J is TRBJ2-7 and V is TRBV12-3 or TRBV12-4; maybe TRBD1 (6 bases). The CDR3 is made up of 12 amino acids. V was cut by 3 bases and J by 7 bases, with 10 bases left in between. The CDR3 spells CASSFVGGEQYF. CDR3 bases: TGTGCCAGCAGTTTTGTAGGGGGAGAGCAGTACTTC.

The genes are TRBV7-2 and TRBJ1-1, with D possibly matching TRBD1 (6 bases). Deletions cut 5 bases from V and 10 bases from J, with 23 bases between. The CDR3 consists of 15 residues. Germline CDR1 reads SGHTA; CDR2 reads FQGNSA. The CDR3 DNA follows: TGTGCCAGCAGCCGTGACAGGTTGGGTCTTGATGTAGCTTTCTTT. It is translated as CASSRDRLGLDVAFF.

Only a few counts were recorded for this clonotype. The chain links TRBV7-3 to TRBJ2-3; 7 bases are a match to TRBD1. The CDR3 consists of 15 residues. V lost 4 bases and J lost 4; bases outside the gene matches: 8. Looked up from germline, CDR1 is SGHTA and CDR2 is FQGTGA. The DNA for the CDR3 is TGTGCCAGCAGCTCGACAGGGACAACGGCAGATACGCAGTATTTT. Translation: CASSSTGTTADTQYF.

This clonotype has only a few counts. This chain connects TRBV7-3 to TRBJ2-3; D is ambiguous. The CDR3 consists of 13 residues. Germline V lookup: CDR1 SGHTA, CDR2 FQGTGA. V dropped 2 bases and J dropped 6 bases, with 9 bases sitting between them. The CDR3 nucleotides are TGTGCCAGCAGCTTAGACTCGGCGGATACGCAGTATTTT. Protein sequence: CASSLDSADTQYF.

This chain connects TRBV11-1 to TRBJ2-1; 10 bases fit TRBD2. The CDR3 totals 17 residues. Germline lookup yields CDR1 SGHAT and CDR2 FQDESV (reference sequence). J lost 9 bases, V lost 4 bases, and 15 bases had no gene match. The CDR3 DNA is TGTGCCAGCAGCTCTACTCCCACAAGCGGGGGGGTAGGTGAGCAGTTCTTC. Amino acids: CASSSTPTSGGVGEQFF.

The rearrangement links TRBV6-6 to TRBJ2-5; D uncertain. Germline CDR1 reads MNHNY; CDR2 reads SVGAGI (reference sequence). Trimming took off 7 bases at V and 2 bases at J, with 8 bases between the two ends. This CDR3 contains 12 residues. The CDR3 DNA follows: TGTGCCAGCACGGGCCTACAAGAGACCCAGTACTTC. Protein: CASTGLQETQYF.